This entry lists 27 T cell receptor beta chains sequenced from one sample in a study of blood T cell repertoires in COVID-19. The assay was immunoSEQ multiplex PCR, and TCRdb's table has in-frame clones only and misses some. Of some 260,000 clones detected, about 70% appear once; the ten largest clones hold more than 2.5%. Sequences were obtained from peripheral blood. These receptor sequences come from an elderly woman with acute or convalescent COVID-19.

The chain links TRBV10-2 to TRBJ1-6; D perhaps matches TRBD1 (5 bases). Trimming took off 1 base at V and 2 bases at J, with 6 bases between the two ends. This CDR3 is built from 15 residues. Germline CDR1 and CDR2: WSHSY and SAAADI. Written as DNA, the CDR3 is TGCGCCAGCAGTGAGTGGGGCGCCTATAATTCACCCCTCCACTTT. As protein: CASSEWGAYNSPLHF.

The chain carries TRBV4-1 and TRBJ2-3; 8 bases are a match to TRBD2. The CDR3 runs to 17 residues. The germline V gene encodes CDR1 MGHRA and CDR2 YSYEKL. Trimming took 1 base from V and 8 from J; bases not matched to a gene: 14. This chain's CDR3 is CASSQGVSGGLPLTQYF. As DNA, the CDR3 is TGCGCCAGCAGCCAAGGAGTGAGCGGGGGCCTCCCCCTTACGCAGTATTTT.

J is TRBJ1-6 and V is TRBV7-2, with D perhaps TRBD1 (5 bases). CDR3 length: 15 residues. V shed 2 bases and J shed 2 bases, with 7 bases lying between them. Germline V lookup: CDR1 SGHTA, CDR2 FQGNSA. CDR3 in amino acids: CASSLQGAYNSPLHF. The CDR3 coding sequence is TGTGCCAGCAGCTTACAGGGTGCCTATAATTCACCCCTCCACTTT.

This clone was recorded only once. The J gene is TRBJ1-4, the V gene TRBV19; D uncertain. V shed 10 bases and J shed 0 bases, with 15 bases lying between them. The CDR3 consists of 15 residues. The germline gives CDR1 LNHDA, CDR2 SQIVND (reference sequence). The CDR3, as DNA: TGTGCCACCAAAAGGCAGGCCGCAACTAATGAAAAACTGTTTTTT. The encoded protein is CATKRQAATNEKLFF.

This sequence joins TRBV11-1 and TRBJ2-6; perhaps TRBD2 as D (5 bases). The CDR3 has 14 residues. Germline CDR1 is SGHAT and CDR2 is FQDESV (reference sequence). V was clipped by 5 bases and J by 3 bases, with 8 bases between them. Written as DNA, the CDR3 is TGTGCCAGCAGCCGCGGAGGTGGGGCCAACGTCCTGACTTTC. Protein: CASSRGGGANVLTF.

V and J are TRBV5-1 and TRBJ2-5; D might be TRBD2 (7 bases). CDR3 length equals 15 residues. The germline gives CDR1 SGHRS, CDR2 YFSETQ. V lost 0 bases and J 5 bases, leaving 14 bases between the germline ends. The chain's CDR3 is CASSLAGGLVETQYF. In DNA form, the CDR3 reads TGCGCCAGCAGCTTGGCCGGGGGGCTGGTTGAGACCCAGTACTTC.

The V call is TRBV6-6, the J call TRBJ1-2; D is possibly TRBD1 (6 bases). Germline CDR1 is MNHNY and CDR2 is SVGAGI (reference sequence). The CDR3 loop spans 14 amino acids. Trimming pared 0 bases from V and 3 bases from J, leaving 8 bases between. The CDR3 bases are TGTGCCAGCAGTTACTCAGGGGGGGACTATGGCTACACCTTC. Its translation: CASSYSGGDYGYTF.

V is TRBV30 and J is TRBJ1-1; 7 nucleotides line up with TRBD1. J was trimmed by 3 bases and V by 3 bases; bases with no gene match: 7. Germline V CDR1 and CDR2: GTSNPN, SVGIG (reference sequence). The CDR3 has 14 amino acids. This CDR3 reads CAWSETGFDTEAFF. CDR3 DNA: TGTGCCTGGAGCGAGACAGGGTTTGACACTGAAGCTTTCTTT.

This sequence joins TRBV19 and TRBJ1-2; a weak D match, TRBD1 (6 bases). Germline V gives CDR1 LNHDA, CDR2 SQIVND (reference sequence). The CDR3 contains 13 residues. Trimming removed 6 bases at V and 8 bases at J, with 16 bases between. CDR3 sequence reads: CASRRPGQGGYTF. DNA for the CDR3: TGTGCCAGTAGGAGGCCGGGACAAGGCGGCTACACCTTC.

This chain uses TRBV29-1 with TRBJ1-5; 9 positions agree with TRBD1. The CDR3 extends over 13 amino acids. After removal of 7 bases from V and 6 bases from J, the junction contained 7 bases not matched to a gene. Germline V lookup: CDR1 SQVTM, CDR2 ANQGSEA. The chain's CDR3 is CSAQTGGGQPQHF. Here the CDR3 DNA reads TGCAGCGCGCAAACAGGGGGCGGTCAGCCCCAGCATTTT. Together with reference TRBV29-1 and TRBJ1-5, the CDR3 gives the full variable domain: SAVISQKPSRDICQRGTSLTIQCQVDSQVTMMFWYRQQPGQSLTLIATANQGSEATYESGFVIDKFPISRPNLTFSTLTVSNMSPEDSSIYLCSAQTGGGQPQHFGDGTRLSIL.

This clone came up once. This sequence joins TRBV19 and TRBJ1-1; 11 bases align to TRBD1. The CDR3 covers 15 residues. Losses at the gene ends were 7 bases for V and 4 bases for J; bases not matched to a gene: 8. In germline, CDR1 is LNHDA, CDR2 SQIVND (reference sequence). The CDR3 DNA reads TGTGCCAGTACCCTTGGCGGGACAGGGGGCACTGAAGCTTTCTTT. This sequence encodes CASTLGGTGGTEAFF. Full variable domain (rest looked up from reference TRBV19 and TRBJ1-1): DGGITQSPKYLFRKEGQNVTLSCEQNLNHDAMYWYRQDPGQGLRLIYYSQIVNDFQKGDIAEGYSVSREKKESFPLTVTSAQKNPTAFYLCASTLGGTGGTEAFFGQGTRLTVV.

The chain links TRBV5-4 to TRBJ2-3; 14 nucleotides align to TRBD2. The junction had 5 bases not matched to a gene; V was cut back by 3 bases and J by 5 bases. The CDR3 extends over 16 amino acids. Germline V gives CDR1 SGHNT, CDR2 YYREEE (reference sequence). CDR3: CASSSPTSGGEDTQYF. CDR3 nucleotides: TGTGCCAGCAGCTCCCCGACTAGCGGGGGGGAAGATACGCAGTATTTT.

The CDR3 sequence is CASSSRQEAFF. The CDR3 bases are TGTGCCAGTAGTAGTAGACAGGAAGCTTTCTTT. The chain carries TRBV19 and TRBJ1-1, with D possibly matching TRBD1 (5 bases). Trimming removed 4 bases at V and 8 bases at J, with 8 bases between. Germline CDR1 LNHDA, CDR2 SQIVND (reference sequence). CDR3 size: 11 residues.

This sequence joins TRBV9 and TRBJ2-1, with 7 bases fitting TRBD2. Germline CDR1 is SGDLS and CDR2 is YYNGEE. V was pared by 5 bases and J by 5 bases, with 7 bases of the junction left unmatched. The length of the CDR3 is 14 residues. In nucleotides, the CDR3 is TGTGCCAGCAGGACTAGCTGGAACGACAATGAGCAGTTCTTC. Encoded protein: CASRTSWNDNEQFF.

This chain connects TRBV4-3 to TRBJ1-6; unclear D gene. The CDR3 sequence is 15 residues long. Trimming removed 1 base at V and 6 bases at J, with 10 bases between. In germline, CDR1 is LGHNA, CDR2 YSLEER. CDR3 sequence: CASSQGAEVNSPLHF. The CDR3 coding sequence is TGCGCCAGCAGCCAAGGGGCAGAAGTTAATTCACCCCTCCACTTT.

This clone was found a few times. The chain employs TRBV6-1 and TRBJ1-1; D may be TRBD1 (5 bases). Germline V lookup: CDR1 MNHNS, CDR2 SASEGT. The CDR3 spans 14 residues. V was pared by 1 base and J by 4 bases, with 10 bases between. The CDR3 nucleotides read TGTGCCAGCAGTGAAGGTGGGGCTGTCACTGAAGCTTTCTTT. The encoded protein is CASSEGGAVTEAFF.

The count of this clone is one. The V call is TRBV30, the J call TRBJ2-3, with 7 bases fitting TRBD2. Germline V lookup: CDR1 GTSNPN, CDR2 SVGIG (reference sequence). V was pared by 3 bases and J by 4 bases, with 7 bases of the junction left unmatched. This CDR3 has 14 residues. The CDR3 sequence is CAWRGNLAADTQYF. The CDR3 DNA sequence: TGTGCCTGGAGGGGGAACCTAGCGGCAGATACGCAGTATTTT.

This chain joins TRBV4-3 and TRBJ2-3, with a weak D call TRBD2 (6 bases). Trimming took off 1 base at V and 0 bases at J, with 14 bases between the two ends. Per the germline V gene, CDR1 is LGHNA and CDR2 is YSLEER. This CDR3 region has 17 residues. CDR3: CASSQGGLAVSTDTQYF. In DNA, the CDR3 is TGCGCCAGCAGCCAAGGGGGCTTAGCGGTTAGCACAGATACGCAGTATTTT.

V and J are TRBV2 and TRBJ1-2; no clear D gene. V was clipped by 7 bases and J by 7 bases, with 13 bases between them. The CDR3 has 12 residues. The V gene's germline CDR1 is SNHLY and CDR2 FYNNEI. The CDR3 spells CASNRRGSGYTF. As DNA, the CDR3 is TGTGCCAGCAATAGGAGAGGATCTGGCTACACCTTC.

This sequence joins TRBV6-6 and TRBJ1-1, with 11 bases aligning to TRBD1. Germline V lookup: CDR1 MNHNY, CDR2 SVGAGI (reference sequence). The CDR3 has 17 residues. The trim removed 5 bases at V and 5 bases at J, leaving 13 bases unmatched. CDR3 DNA sequence: TGTGCCAGCAGTCCCATTCCTGGACAGGGGGCGTGGACTGAAGCTTTCTTT. Protein: CASSPIPGQGAWTEAFF.

In its sample, this clone was seen once. V usage is TRBV10-3 and J usage is TRBJ1-5; TRBD1 aligns across 9 bases. The CDR3 totals 14 residues. Trimming removed 6 bases from V and 4 bases from J; junction bases left unmatched: 4. Germline V gene lookup returns CDR1 ENHRY and CDR2 SYGVKD. As DNA, the CDR3 is TGTGCCATCAGGGGACAGGGAACGAATCAGCCCCAGCATTTT. Its translation is CAIRGQGTNQPQHF.

V gene TRBV24-1 combines with J gene TRBJ2-2; TRBD1 aligns across 8 bases. The trim removed 3 bases at V and 4 bases at J, leaving 6 bases unmatched. The V gene's germline CDR1 is KGHDR and CDR2 SFDVKD. This CDR3 comprises 16 residues. The CDR3 sequence is CATSDAGQGGTGELFF. CDR3 nucleotides: TGTGCCACCAGTGATGCAGGACAGGGCGGCACCGGGGAGCTGTTTTTT.

The V and J genes are TRBV15 and TRBJ2-3; D unresolved. V was shortened by 5 bases and J by 0 bases, with 15 bases between the two germline ends. CDR3 length equals 16 residues. Germline lookup yields CDR1 LNHNV and CDR2 YYDKDF (reference sequence). This CDR3 is CATSPGSMSSTDTQYF. As DNA, the CDR3 is TGTGCCACCAGCCCCGGTAGTATGAGTAGCACAGATACGCAGTATTTT.

This chain links TRBV5-1 with TRBJ2-7; 7 bases agree with TRBD1. The CDR3 loop spans 14 amino acids. Trimming cost V 3 bases and J 2 bases; bases outside gene matches: 5. Germline loops: CDR1 SGHRS, CDR2 YFSETQ. CDR3 loop: CASSSGQEPYEQYF. The CDR3 DNA follows: TGCGCCAGCAGCTCCGGACAGGAGCCCTACGAGCAGTACTTC. The full variable domain, completed using reference TRBV5-1 and TRBJ2-7, is KAGVTQTPRYLIKTRGQQVTLSCSPISGHRSVSWYQQTPGQGLQFLFEYFSETQRNKGNFPGRFSGRQFSNSRSEMNVSTLELGDSALYLCASSSGQEPYEQYFGPGTRLTVT.

The rearrangement joins TRBV10-3 to TRBJ1-6, with TRBD1 as a possible D gene (6 bases). Looked up from germline, CDR1 is ENHRY and CDR2 is SYGVKD. The CDR3 sequence is 13 residues long. The V and J ends lost 7 bases and 8 bases respectively, with 12 bases between them. CDR3 region: CAIKDSWDSPLHF. DNA of the CDR3: TGTGCCATCAAGGACAGTTGGGATTCACCCCTCCACTTT.

V is TRBV4-1 and J is TRBJ2-1, with TRBD2 identical over 8 bases. CDR3 length: 19 amino acids. Germline V CDR1 and CDR2: MGHRA, YSYEKL. Unmatched junction bases numbered 25, after V lost 3 bases and J lost 12 bases. DNA of the CDR3: TGCGCCAGCAGCCACACACCCCATCCCAGGACTAGCCCCCCGAGGGGGCAGTTCTTC. Translated: CASSHTPHPRTSPPRGQFF.

Regarding this clone: The sample contains more than one DNA sequence encoding this CDR3. V and J are TRBV7-9 and TRBJ1-1, with 7 positions matching TRBD1. V lost 3 bases to trimming and J lost 1 base; unmatched junction nucleotides: 2. The CDR3 has 14 residues. Germline V gene lookup returns CDR1 SEHNR and CDR2 FQNEAQ (reference sequence). The DNA for the CDR3 is TGTGCCAGCAGCTTGGGGGACAGGAACACTGAAGCTTTCTTT. Protein product: CASSLGDRNTEAFF. Based on the CDR3 plus reference TRBV7-9 and TRBJ1-1, the full variable domain is DTGVSQNPRHKITKRGQNVTFRCDPISEHNRLYWYRQTLGQGPEFLTYFQNEAQLEKSRLLSDRFSAERPKGSFSTLEIQRTEQGDSAMYLCASSLGDRNTEAFFGQGTRLTVV.